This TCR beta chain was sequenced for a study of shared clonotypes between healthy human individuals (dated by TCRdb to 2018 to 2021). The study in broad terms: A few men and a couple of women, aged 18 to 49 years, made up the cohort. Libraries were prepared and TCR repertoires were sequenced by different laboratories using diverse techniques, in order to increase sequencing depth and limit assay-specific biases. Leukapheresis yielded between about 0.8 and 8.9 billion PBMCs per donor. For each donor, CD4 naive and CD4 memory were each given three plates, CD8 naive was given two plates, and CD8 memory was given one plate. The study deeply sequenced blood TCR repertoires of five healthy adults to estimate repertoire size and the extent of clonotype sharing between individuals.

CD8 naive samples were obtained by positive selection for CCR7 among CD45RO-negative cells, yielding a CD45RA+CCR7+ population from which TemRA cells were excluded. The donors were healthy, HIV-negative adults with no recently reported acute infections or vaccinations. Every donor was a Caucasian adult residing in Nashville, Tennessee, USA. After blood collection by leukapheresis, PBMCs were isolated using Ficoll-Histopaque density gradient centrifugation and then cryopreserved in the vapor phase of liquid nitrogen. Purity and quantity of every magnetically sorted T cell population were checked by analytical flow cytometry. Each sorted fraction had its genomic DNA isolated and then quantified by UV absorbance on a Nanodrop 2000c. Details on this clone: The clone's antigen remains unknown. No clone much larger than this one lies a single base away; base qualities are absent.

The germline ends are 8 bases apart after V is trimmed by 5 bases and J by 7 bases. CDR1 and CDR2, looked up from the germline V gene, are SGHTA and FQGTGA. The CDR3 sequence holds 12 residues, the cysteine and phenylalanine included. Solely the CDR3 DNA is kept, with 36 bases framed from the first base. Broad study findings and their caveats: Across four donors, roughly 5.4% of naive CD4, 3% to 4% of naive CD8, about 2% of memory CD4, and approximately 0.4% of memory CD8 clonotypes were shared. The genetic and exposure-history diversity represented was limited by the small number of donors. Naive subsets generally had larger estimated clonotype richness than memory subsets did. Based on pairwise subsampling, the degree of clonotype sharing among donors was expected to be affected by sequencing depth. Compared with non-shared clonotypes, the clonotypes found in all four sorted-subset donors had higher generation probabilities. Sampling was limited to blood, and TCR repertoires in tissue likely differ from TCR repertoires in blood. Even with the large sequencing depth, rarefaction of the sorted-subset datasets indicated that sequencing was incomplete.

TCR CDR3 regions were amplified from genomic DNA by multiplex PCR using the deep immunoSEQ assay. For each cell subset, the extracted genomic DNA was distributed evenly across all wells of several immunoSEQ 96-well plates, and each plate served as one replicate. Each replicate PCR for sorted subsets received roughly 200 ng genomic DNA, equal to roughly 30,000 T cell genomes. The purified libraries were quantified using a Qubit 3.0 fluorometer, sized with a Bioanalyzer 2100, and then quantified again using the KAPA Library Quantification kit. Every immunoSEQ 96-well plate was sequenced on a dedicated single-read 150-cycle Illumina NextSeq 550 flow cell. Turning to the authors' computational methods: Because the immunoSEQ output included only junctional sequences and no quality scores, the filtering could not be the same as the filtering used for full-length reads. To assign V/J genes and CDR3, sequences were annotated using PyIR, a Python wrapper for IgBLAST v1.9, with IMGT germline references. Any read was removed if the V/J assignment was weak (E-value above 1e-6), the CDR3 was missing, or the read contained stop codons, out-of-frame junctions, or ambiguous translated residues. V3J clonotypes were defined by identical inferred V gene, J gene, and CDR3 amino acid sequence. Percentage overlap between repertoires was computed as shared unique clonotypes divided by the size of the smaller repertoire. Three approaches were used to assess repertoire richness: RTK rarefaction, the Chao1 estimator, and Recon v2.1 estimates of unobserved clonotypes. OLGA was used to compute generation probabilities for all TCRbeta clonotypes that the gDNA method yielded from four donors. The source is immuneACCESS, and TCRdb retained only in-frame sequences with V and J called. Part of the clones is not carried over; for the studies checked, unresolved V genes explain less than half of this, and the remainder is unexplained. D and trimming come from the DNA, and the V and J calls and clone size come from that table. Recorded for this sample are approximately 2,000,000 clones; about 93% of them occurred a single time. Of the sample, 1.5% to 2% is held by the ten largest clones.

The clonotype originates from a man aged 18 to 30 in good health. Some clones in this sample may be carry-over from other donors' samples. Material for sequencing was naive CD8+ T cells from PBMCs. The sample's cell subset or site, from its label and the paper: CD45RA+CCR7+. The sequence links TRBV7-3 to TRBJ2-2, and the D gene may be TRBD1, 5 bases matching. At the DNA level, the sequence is TGTGCCAGCAGCCCTCAGGGCGGGGAGCTGTTTTTT. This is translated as CASSPQGGELFF.